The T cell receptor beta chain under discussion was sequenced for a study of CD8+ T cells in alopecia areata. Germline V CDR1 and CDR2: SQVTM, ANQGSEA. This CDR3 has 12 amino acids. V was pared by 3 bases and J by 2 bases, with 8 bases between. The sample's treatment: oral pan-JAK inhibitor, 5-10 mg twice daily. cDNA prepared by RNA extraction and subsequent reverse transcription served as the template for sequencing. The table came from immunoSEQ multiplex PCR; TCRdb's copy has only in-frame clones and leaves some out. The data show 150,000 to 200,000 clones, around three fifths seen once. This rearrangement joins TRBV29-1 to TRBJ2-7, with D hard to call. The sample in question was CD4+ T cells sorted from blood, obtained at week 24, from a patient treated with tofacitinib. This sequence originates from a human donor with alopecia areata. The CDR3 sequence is CSVETVAYEQYF. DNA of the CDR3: TGCAGCGTTGAGACCGTTGCCTACGAGCAGTACTTC.